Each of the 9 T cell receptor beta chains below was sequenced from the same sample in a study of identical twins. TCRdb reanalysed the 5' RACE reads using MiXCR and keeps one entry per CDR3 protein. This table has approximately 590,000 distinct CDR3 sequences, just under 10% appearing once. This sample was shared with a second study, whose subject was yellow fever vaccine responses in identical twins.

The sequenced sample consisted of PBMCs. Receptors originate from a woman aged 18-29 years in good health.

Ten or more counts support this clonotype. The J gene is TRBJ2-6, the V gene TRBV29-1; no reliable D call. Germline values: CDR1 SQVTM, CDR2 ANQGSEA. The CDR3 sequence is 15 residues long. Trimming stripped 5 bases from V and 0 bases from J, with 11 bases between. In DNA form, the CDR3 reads TGCAGCGTTTCGGTAGGGCTCTCTGGGGCCAACGTCCTGACTTTC. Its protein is CSVSVGLSGANVLTF.

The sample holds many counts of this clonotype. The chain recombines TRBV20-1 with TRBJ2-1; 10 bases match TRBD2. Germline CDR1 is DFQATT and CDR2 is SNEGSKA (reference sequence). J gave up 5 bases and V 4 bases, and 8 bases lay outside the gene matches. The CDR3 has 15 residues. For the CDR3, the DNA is TGCAGTGCTACGGGAAGCGGGAGGGCCCACAATGAGCAGTTCTTC. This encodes CSATGSGRAHNEQFF.

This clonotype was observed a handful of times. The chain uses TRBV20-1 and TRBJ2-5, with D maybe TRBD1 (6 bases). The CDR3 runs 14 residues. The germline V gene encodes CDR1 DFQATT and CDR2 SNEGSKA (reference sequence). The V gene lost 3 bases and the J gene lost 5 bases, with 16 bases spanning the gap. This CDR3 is CSASPIRGPETQYF. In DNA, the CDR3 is TGCAGTGCTAGTCCCATCAGGGGACCGGAGACCCAGTACTTC.

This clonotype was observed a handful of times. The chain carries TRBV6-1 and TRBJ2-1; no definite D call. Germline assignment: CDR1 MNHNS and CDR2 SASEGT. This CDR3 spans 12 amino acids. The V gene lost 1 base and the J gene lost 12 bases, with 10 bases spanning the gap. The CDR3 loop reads CASSEVVVGQFF. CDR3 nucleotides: TGTGCCAGCAGTGAAGTAGTAGTTGGGCAGTTCTTC.

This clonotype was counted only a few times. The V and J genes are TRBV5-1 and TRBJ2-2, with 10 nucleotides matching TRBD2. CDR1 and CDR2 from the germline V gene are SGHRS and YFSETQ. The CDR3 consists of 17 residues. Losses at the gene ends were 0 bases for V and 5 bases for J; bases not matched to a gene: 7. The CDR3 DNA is TGCGCCAGCAGCTTGGGGCCTAGCGGGAGTTTAACCGGGGAGCTGTTTTTT. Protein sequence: CASSLGPSGSLTGELFF.

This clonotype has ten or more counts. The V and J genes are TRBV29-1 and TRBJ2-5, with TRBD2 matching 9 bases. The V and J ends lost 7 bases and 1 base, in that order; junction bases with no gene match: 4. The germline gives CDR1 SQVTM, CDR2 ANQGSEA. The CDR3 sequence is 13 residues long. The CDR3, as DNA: TGCAGCGCCTCGACTAGCGGCCAAGAGACCCAGTACTTC. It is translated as CSASTSGQETQYF.

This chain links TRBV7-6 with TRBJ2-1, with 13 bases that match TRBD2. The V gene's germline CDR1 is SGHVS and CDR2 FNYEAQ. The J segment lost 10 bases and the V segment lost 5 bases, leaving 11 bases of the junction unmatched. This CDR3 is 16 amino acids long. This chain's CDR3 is CASSGRLAGGGGEQFF. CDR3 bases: TGTGCCAGCAGCGGACGACTAGCGGGAGGAGGGGGGGAGCAGTTCTTC.

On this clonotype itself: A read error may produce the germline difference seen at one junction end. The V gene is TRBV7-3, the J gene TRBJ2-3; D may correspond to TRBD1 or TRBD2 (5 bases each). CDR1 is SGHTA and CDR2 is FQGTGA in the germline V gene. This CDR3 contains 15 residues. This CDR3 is CASSLTGLYTDTQYF. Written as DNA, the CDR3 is TGTGCCAGCAGCCTAACAGGACTTTACACAGATACGCAGTATTTT.

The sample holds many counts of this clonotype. The CDR3 spells CASSLAPTGTTSYGYTF. The CDR3 nucleotides are TGCGCCAGCAGCTTGGCACCAACAGGGACTACTAGCTATGGCTACACCTTC. The V gene is TRBV5-1, the J gene TRBJ1-2, with D maybe TRBD1 (6 bases). The V end was cut by 0 bases, the J end by 4 bases, with 19 bases between. CDR3 length equals 17 residues. Germline V CDR1 and CDR2: SGHRS, YFSETQ.